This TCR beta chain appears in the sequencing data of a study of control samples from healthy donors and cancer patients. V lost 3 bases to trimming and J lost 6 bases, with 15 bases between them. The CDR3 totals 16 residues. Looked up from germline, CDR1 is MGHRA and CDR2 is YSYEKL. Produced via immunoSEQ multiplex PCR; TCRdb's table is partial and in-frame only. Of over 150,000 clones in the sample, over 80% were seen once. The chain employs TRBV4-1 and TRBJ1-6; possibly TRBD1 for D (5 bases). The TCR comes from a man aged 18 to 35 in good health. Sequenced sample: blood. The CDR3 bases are TGCGCCAGCAGCCACATTAACCGGGGGTCTAATTCACCCCTCCACTTT. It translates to CASSHINRGSNSPLHF.